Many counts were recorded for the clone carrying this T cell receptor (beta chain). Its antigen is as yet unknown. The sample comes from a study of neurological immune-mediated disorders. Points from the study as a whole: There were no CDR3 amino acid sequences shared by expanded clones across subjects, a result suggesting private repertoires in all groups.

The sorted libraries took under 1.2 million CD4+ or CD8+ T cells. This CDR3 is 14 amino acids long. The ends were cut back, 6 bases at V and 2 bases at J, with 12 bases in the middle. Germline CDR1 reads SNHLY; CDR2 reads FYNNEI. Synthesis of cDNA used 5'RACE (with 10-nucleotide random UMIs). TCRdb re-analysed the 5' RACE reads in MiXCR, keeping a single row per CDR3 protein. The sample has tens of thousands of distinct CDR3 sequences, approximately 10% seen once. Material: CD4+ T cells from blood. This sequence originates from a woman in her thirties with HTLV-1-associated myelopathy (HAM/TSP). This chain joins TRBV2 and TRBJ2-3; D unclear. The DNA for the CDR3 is TGTGCCAGCAGGAGAGAAGCGAACACAGATACGCAGTATTTT. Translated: CASRREANTDTQYF. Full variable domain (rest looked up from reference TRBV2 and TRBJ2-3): EPEVTQTPSHQVTQMGQEVILRCVPISNHLYFYWYRQILGQKVEFLVSFYNNEISEKSEIFDDQFSVERPDGSNFTLKIRSTKLEDSAMYFCASRREANTDTQYFGPGTRLTVL.